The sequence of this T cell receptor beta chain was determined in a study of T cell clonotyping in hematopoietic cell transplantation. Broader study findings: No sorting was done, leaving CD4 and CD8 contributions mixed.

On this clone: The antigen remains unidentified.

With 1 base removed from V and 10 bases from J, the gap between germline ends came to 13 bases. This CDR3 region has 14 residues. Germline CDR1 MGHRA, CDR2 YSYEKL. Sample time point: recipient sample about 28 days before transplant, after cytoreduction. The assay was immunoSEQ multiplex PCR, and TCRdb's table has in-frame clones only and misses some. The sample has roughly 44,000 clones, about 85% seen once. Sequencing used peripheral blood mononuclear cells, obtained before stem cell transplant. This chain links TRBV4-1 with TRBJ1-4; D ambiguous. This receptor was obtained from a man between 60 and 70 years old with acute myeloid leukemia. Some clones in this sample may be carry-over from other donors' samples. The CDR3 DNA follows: TGCGCCAGCAGCCAAGGCTTGGCCCCAACAAAACTGTTTTTT. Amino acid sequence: CASSQGLAPTKLFF.